The source of this T cell receptor (beta chain) is a study of blood T cell repertoires in COVID-19. The germline gives CDR1 LNHDA, CDR2 SQIVND (reference sequence). The V end was cut by 7 bases, the J end by 3 bases, with 4 bases between. This CDR3 is 11 amino acids long. Enrollees, 18 to 89 years old, lived in fewer than 25 US areas. Method: immunoSEQ multiplex PCR; TCRdb's copy keeps in-frame clones and lacks some. The sample has fewer than 150,000 clones; more than 80% are singletons. The sequenced material came from PBMCs or T cells enriched from blood (not recorded which). The TCR was taken from a woman between 18 and 30 years old who had been exposed to COVID-19. This sequence joins TRBV19 and TRBJ1-5; D unresolved. This chain's CDR3 is CASTLNQPQHF. For the CDR3, the DNA is TGTGCCAGTACCCTCAATCAGCCCCAGCATTTT.